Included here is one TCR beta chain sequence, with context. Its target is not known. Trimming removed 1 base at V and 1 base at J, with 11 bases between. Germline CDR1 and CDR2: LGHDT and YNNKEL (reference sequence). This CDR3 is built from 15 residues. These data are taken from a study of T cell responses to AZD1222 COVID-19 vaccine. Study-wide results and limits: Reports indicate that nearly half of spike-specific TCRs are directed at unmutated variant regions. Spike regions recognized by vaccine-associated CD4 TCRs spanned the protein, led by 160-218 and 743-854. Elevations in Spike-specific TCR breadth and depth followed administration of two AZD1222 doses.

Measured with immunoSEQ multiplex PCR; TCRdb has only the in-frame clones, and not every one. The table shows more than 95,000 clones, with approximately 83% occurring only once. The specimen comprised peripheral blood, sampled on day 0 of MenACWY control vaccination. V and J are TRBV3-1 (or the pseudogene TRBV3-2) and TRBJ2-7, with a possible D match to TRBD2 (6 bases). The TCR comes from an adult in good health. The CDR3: CASSQVSGLSYEQYF. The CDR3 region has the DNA TGTGCCAGCAGCCAAGTTTCGGGACTTTCCTACGAGCAGTACTTC.